This passage covers 16 T cell receptor beta chains from one sample sequenced in a study of cytomegalovirus exposure and HLA in healthy donors. Clones were sequenced by immunoSEQ multiplex PCR, and TCRdb holds only the in-frame ones, with some missing. This repertoire shows about 140,000 clones, approximately 87% found once; its top ten account for less than 3.5%. Sequencing was done on a sample of PBMCs. The origin of the receptors is a man younger than 35 in good health and CMV-seronegative.

This clone has more than one count but fewer than ten. The gene calls are TRBV27 and TRBJ2-2, with a weak D call TRBD1 (5 bases). CDR3 size: 15 residues. The ends were cut back, 1 base at V and 5 bases at J, with 11 bases in the middle. Germline CDR1 reads MNHEY; CDR2 reads SMNVEV (reference sequence). CDR3 amino acids: CASSLWAGRTGELFF. The CDR3 DNA reads as TGTGCCAGCAGTTTATGGGCAGGGCGAACCGGGGAGCTGTTTTTT.

The V call is TRBV6-5, the J call TRBJ1-3; no clear D. V was shortened by 0 bases and J by 6 bases, with 12 bases between the two germline ends. This CDR3 region has 15 residues. Germline loops: CDR1 MNHEY, CDR2 SVGAGI. For the CDR3, the DNA is TGTGCCAGCAGTTACTCGGGCCGAACCCAAAACACCATATATTTT. Protein: CASSYSGRTQNTIYF.

The chain links TRBV29-1 to TRBJ1-1; the match to TRBD1 covers 11 bases. Germline V lookup: CDR1 SQVTM, CDR2 ANQGSEA. The CDR3 is 14 amino acids. Trimming at V came to 7 bases and at J to 1 base, leaving 5 bases not matched to a gene. For the CDR3, the DNA is TGCAGCGCCCGGACAGGGGGCTGGAACACTGAAGCTTTCTTT. This gives the protein CSARTGGWNTEAFF.

This chain connects TRBV15 to TRBJ2-1; 8 bases map to TRBD1. The CDR3 covers 18 residues. Germline-derived CDR1 and CDR2 are LNHNV and YYDKDF (reference sequence). Trimming took 0 bases from V and 4 from J; bases not matched to a gene: 11. The CDR3 DNA is TGTGCCACCAGCAGAGATTCCGCGGCAGGGGGCTTTTACAATGAGCAGTTCTTC. Amino acid sequence: CATSRDSAAGGFYNEQFF.

The DNA of the CDR3 is TGTGCCACCAGCAGAGACCAAGGGGGCGAAGAGACCCAGTACTTC. This codes for CATSRDQGGEETQYF. This rearrangement joins TRBV15 to TRBJ2-5; TRBD1 matches 7 bases. Germline V gives CDR1 LNHNV, CDR2 YYDKDF (reference sequence). V lost 0 bases and J lost 3; bases outside the gene matches: 4. This CDR3 contains 15 residues.

V is TRBV6-1 and J is TRBJ2-3; no reliable D call. Trimming left V 4 bases short and J 2 bases short, with 4 bases between. Per the germline V gene, CDR1 is MNHNS and CDR2 is SASEGT. CDR3 length: 12 residues. As DNA, the CDR3 is TGTGCCAGCAGTGTTAACACAGATACGCAGTATTTT. Translation: CASSVNTDTQYF.

V is TRBV27 and J is TRBJ2-7; D unclear. Per germline, CDR1 MNHEY and CDR2 SMNVEV (reference sequence). Trimming shortened V by 9 bases and J by 3 bases, and 15 bases separated the two germline ends. This CDR3 region has 13 residues. CDR3 sequence (DNA): TGTGCCAGTGCTGATGGGCAGAACTACGAGCAGTACTTC. Translated, it gives CASADGQNYEQYF.

The chain is built from TRBV27 and TRBJ1-4; 8 nucleotides agree with TRBD1. The CDR3 length is 16 residues. Losses at the gene ends were 4 bases for V and 4 bases for J; bases not matched to a gene: 8. CDR1 is MNHEY and CDR2 is SMNVEV in the germline V gene (reference sequence). This chain's CDR3 is CASSSSGGWGNEKLFF. CDR3 nucleotide sequence: TGTGCCAGCAGTTCATCAGGGGGCTGGGGTAATGAAAAACTGTTTTTT.

The V gene is TRBV10-3, the J gene TRBJ1-1; possible D gene TRBD1, 5 bases. V lost 5 bases, J lost 3 bases, and 13 bases lay in between. The CDR3 extends over 14 amino acids. Germline-derived CDR1 and CDR2 are ENHRY and SYGVKD. The CDR3 sequence is CAISIRGKDTEAFF. The DNA for the CDR3 is TGTGCCATCAGTATTAGGGGTAAGGACACTGAAGCTTTCTTT.

The genes are TRBV15 and TRBJ1-1; 12 bases line up with TRBD1. J lost 10 bases, V lost 4 bases, and 7 bases had no gene match. This CDR3 is built from 14 residues. Germline values: CDR1 LNHNV, CDR2 YYDKDF (reference sequence). The CDR3 protein is CATSTGDRGRAAFF. CDR3 DNA: TGTGCCACCAGCACTGGGGACAGGGGGCGTGCAGCTTTCTTT.

The chain carries TRBV25-1 and TRBJ2-7, with 8 bases fitting TRBD1. This CDR3 contains 15 residues. V was clipped by 4 bases and J by 4 bases; unmatched bases: 9. Germline lookup yields CDR1 MGHDK and CDR2 SYGVNS. The CDR3, as DNA: TGTGCCAGCAGTGGAAACTTACAGGGGGAATACGAGCAGTACTTC. Translated: CASSGNLQGEYEQYF.

The chain carries TRBV6-1 and TRBJ2-7; 10 bases align to TRBD1. V dropped 4 bases and J dropped 1; count of bases not matched to a gene: 10. The CDR3 covers 17 residues. CDR1 is MNHNS, CDR2 SASEGT, per germline. In nucleotides, the CDR3 is TGTGCCAGCAGTGGGGGTGGGGGACAGGGGACGTCCTACGAGCAGTACTTC. It yields the protein CASSGGGGQGTSYEQYF.

The chain links TRBV15 to TRBJ2-3; D unresolved. This CDR3 has 15 residues. V shed 5 bases and J shed 2 bases, with 14 bases lying between them. The V gene's germline CDR1 is LNHNV and CDR2 YYDKDF (reference sequence). For the CDR3, the DNA is TGTGCCACCAGCCTCCCCGGATGGGCCACAGATACGCAGTATTTT. Amino acid sequence: CATSLPGWATDTQYF.

In its sample, this clone was seen once. The J gene is TRBJ2-2, the V gene TRBV7-9; TRBD2 agrees at 9 bases. CDR1 and CDR2 (germline): SEHNR, FQNEAQ (reference sequence). The CDR3 loop spans 16 amino acids. Trimming removed 5 bases from V and 3 bases from J; junction bases left unmatched: 7. CDR3 nucleotides: TGTGCCAGCAGCCGTAGCGGGAGTAGTTACACCGGGGAGCTGTTTTTT. It is translated as CASSRSGSSYTGELFF.

The count of this clone is one. The chain combines TRBV27 with TRBJ1-2; 9 positions match TRBD1. The length of the CDR3 is 13 residues. Looked up from germline, CDR1 is MNHEY and CDR2 is SMNVEV (reference sequence). J lost 8 bases, V lost 5 bases, and 6 bases had no gene match. The CDR3 sequence is CASSTRQGGGYTF. The CDR3 DNA follows: TGTGCCAGCAGTACTCGACAGGGGGGGGGCTACACCTTC.

V gene TRBV27 combines with J gene TRBJ1-2, with 7 bases aligning to TRBD1. This CDR3 has 13 amino acids. Germline CDR1 MNHEY, CDR2 SMNVEV (reference sequence). V shed 6 bases, J shed 8 bases, and the junction held 9 bases outside the gene matches. The CDR3, as DNA: TGTGCCAGCAGCACGACAGGGAGGAACGGCTACACCTTC. This encodes CASSTTGRNGYTF.